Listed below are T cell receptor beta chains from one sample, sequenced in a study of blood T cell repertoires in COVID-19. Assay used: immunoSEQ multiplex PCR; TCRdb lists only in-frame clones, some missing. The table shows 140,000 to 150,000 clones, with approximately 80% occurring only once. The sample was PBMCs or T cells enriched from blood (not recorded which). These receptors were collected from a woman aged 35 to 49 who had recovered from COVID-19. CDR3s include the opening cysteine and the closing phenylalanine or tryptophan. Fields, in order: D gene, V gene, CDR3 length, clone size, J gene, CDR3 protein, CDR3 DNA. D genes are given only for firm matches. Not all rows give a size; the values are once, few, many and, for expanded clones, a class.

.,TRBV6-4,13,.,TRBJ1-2,CASSDSNRVGYTF,TGTGCCAGCAGTGACTCGAACAGGGTCGGCTACACCTTC
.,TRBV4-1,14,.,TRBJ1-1,CASSQDPGQTEAFF,TGCGCCAGCAGCCAAGACCCAGGGCAAACTGAAGCTTTCTTT
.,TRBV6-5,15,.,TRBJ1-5,CASSYSRPDNQPQHF,TGTGCCAGCAGTTACTCCCGTCCAGATAATCAGCCCCAGCATTTT
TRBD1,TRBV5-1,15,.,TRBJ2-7,CASSLEPGGAYEQYF,TGCGCCAGCAGCTTGGAGCCAGGGGGCGCGTACGAGCAGTACTTC
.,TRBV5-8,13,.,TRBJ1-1,CASSRGLGTEAFF,TGTGCCAGCAGCAGGGGGTTAGGCACTGAAGCTTTCTTT
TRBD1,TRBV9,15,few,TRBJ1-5,CASSVGGTGNQPQHF,TGTGCCAGCAGCGTAGGCGGGACAGGGAATCAGCCCCAGCATTTT
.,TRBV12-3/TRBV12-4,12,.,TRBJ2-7,CASSITGYEQYF,TGTGCCAGCAGTATAACAGGATACGAGCAGTACTTC
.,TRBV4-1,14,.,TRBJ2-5,CASSQTGFVETQYF,TGCGCCAGCAGCCAAACGGGGTTTGTAGAGACCCAGTACTTC
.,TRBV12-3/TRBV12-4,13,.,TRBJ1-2,CASSLSGNYGYTF,TGTGCCAGCAGTTTATCGGGGAACTATGGCTACACCTTC
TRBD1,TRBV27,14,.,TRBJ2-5,CASSSTGGPETQYF,TGTGCCAGCAGTTCCACAGGGGGGCCAGAGACCCAGTACTTC
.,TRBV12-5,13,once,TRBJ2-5,CASGFLSVETQYF,TGTGCTAGTGGTTTTCTATCGGTTGAGACCCAGTACTTC
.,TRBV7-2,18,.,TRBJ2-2,CASSLKRAGSLRTGELFF,TGTGCCAGCAGCTTAAAAAGGGCAGGGTCCCTCAGAACCGGGGAGCTGTTTTTT
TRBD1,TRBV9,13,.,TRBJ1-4,CASSGGSDEKLFF,TGTGCCAGCTCAGGGGGCAGCGATGAAAAACTGTTTTTT
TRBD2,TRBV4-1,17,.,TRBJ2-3,CASSQPQLAGGTDTQYF,TGCGCCAGCAGCCAACCTCAACTAGCGGGGGGCACAGATACGCAGTATTTT
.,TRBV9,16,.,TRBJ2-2,CASSVDADSLTGELFF,TGTGCCAGCAGCGTGGATGCGGATTCGCTCACCGGGGAGCTGTTTTTT
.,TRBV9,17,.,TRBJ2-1,CASSDSSPVSSYNEQFF,TGTGCCAGCAGCGACTCATCCCCCGTAAGCTCCTACAATGAGCAGTTCTTC
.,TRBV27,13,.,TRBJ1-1,CASSLWSYTEAFF,TGTGCCAGCAGTTTATGGAGTTACACTGAAGCTTTCTTT
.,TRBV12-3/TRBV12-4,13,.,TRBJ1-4,CASSLRGREKLFF,TGTGCCAGCAGTTTGCGAGGGAGAGAAAAACTGTTTTTT
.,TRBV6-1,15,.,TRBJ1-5,CASSESQGSNQPQHF,TGTGCCAGCAGTGAAAGCCAGGGTAGCAATCAGCCCCAGCATTTT
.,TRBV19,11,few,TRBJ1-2,CASGTTYGYTF,TGTGCCAGTGGTACTACCTATGGCTACACCTTC
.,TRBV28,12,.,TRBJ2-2,CAHGAATGELFF,TGTGCCCACGGCGCGGCCACCGGGGAGCTGTTTTTT
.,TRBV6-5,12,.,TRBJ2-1,CASSKGGNEQFF,TGTGCCAGCAGCAAAGGCGGGAATGAGCAGTTCTTC